The rows below give T cell receptor beta chains drawn from one sample of a study of blood T cell repertoires in COVID-19. Assay used: immunoSEQ multiplex PCR; TCRdb lists only in-frame clones, some missing. This sample has about 200,000 clones; over 70% occur once, and the top ten carry 7% to 10%. The source material was peripheral blood. Receptors originate from a woman between 50 and 59 years old with acute or convalescent COVID-19. Each CDR3 is given with its conserved first and last residue. The D gene is left open where the match is weak. Clone size is given for some rows only: seen once, a few or many times, or a class if the clone is expanded.

NA | TRBJ2-5 | NA | TRBV6-4 | TGTGCCAGCAGCGCCCCACAGGGCAGGTGTCAAGAGACCCAGTACTTC | CASSAPQGRCQETQYF
NA | TRBJ2-1 | TRBD1 | TRBV28 | TGTGCCAGCGATACCGGGACAGGGCGGTATGAGCAGTTCTTC | CASDTGTGRYEQFF
NA | TRBJ2-1 | TRBD2 | TRBV14 | TGTGCCAGCAGCCAAGAGGGCCCAGCGGGATACAATGAGCAGTTCTTC | CASSQEGPAGYNEQFF
NA | TRBJ2-7 | NA | TRBV28 | TGTGCCAGCACCCCAGGAGGGGTGCCCTCCTACGAGCAGTACTTC | CASTPGGVPSYEQYF
NA | TRBJ2-1 | TRBD2 | TRBV29-1 | TGCAGCGTAGGCGGCGGACTAGCGGGAAACAATGAGCAGTTCTTC | CSVGGGLAGNNEQFF
NA | TRBJ1-1 | TRBD1 | TRBV2 | TGTGCCAGCAGTGAAGCGGCACAGGGGATGACTGAAGCTTTCTTT | CASSEAAQGMTEAFF
NA | TRBJ2-3 | NA | TRBV5-6 | TGTGCCAGCAGCTTACACCTAGATACGCAGTATTTT | CASSLHLDTQYF
NA | TRBJ2-7 | TRBD2 | TRBV30 | TGTGCCTGGAGTCCCGGGAGGGGCGAGCAGTACTTC | CAWSPGRGEQYF
NA | TRBJ1-4 | TRBD1 | TRBV18 | TGTGCCAGCTCACAGGACAGGGGGTATAATGAAAAACTGTTTTTT | CASSQDRGYNEKLFF
NA | TRBJ2-1 | TRBD1 | TRBV7-9 | TGTGCCAGCAGCTTAGTTGACAGGGATTGCCCCGGCCCCTACAATGAGCAGTTCTTC | CASSLVDRDCPGPYNEQFF
NA | TRBJ2-7 | NA | TRBV27 | TGTGCCAGCAGTCCCCTTAGGGGTGTCCAGTACTTC | CASSPLRGVQYF
NA | TRBJ1-6 | TRBD1 | TRBV6-2/TRBV6-3 | TGTGCCAGCAGTAACCGAGGACAGGGAGGGTCACCCCTCCACTTT | CASSNRGQGGSPLHF
NA | TRBJ2-3 | TRBD2 | TRBV20-1 | TGCGCGGGACTAGCTAGGGATACGCAGTATTTT | CAGLARDTQYF
NA | TRBJ2-2 | TRBD2 | TRBV5-1 | TGCGCCAGCAGCGGATCGGGACTAGCGGGCCTATCCGGGGAGCTGTTTTTT | CASSGSGLAGLSGELFF
NA | TRBJ1-4 | TRBD1 | TRBV5-6 | TGTGCCAGCAGCTCTCAATCCGGGACAGGGCTGTTTTTT | CASSSQSGTGLFF
NA | TRBJ2-3 | TRBD2 | TRBV20-1 | TGCAGTGCTAGTCTAGCGGGGGGCACAGATACGCAGTATTTT | CSASLAGGTDTQYF
NA | TRBJ2-2 | TRBD1 | TRBV5-1 | TGCGCCAGCAGCCCGGACAGGGCGGGCACCGGGGAGCTGTTTTTT | CASSPDRAGTGELFF
NA | TRBJ2-5 | NA | TRBV19 | TGTGCCAGTAGTAGCCGGGAGTGGGAGACCCAGTACTTC | CASSSREWETQYF
once | TRBJ2-7 | TRBD1 | TRBV6-5 | TGTGCCAGCAGCCAACCAGGGACAGGGGACTACGAGCAGTACTTC | CASSQPGTGDYEQYF
once | TRBJ2-1 | TRBD1 | TRBV10-3 | TGTGCCATCAGTGAGTCGAGGGGGCTGCGCAATGAGCAGTTCTTC | CAISESRGLRNEQFF
once | TRBJ1-5 | TRBD1 | TRBV15 | TGTGCCACCAGCAGAGAAACAGGGGTTGGACAGCCCCAGCATTTT | CATSRETGVGQPQHF